These 30 T cell receptor beta chains share one sample of origin, sequenced in a study of blood T cells in healthy people across ages. Combining a sample-barcoded 5' primer with a J-beta primer mix, a second PCR ran for roughly 6 to 12 cycles. From the 5' RACE reads, TCRdb called clonotypes with MiXCR, one entry per CDR3 protein. The profile shows under 2,000,000 distinct CDR3 sequences, about 50% of them singletons. The sample consisted of blood. The source of these receptors is a woman between 40 and 50 years old in good health.

The table lists this clonotype with a few counts. The rearrangement joins TRBV7-2 to TRBJ1-1; D possibly corresponds to TRBD1 (5 bases). Trimming removed 3 bases at V and 1 base at J, with 9 bases between. The CDR3 has 14 residues. The V gene's germline CDR1 is SGHTA and CDR2 FQGNSA. In nucleotides, the CDR3 is TGTGCCAGCAGCTTCCGACAGTCGAACACTGAAGCTTTCTTT. This sequence encodes CASSFRQSNTEAFF.

Only a few counts were recorded for this clonotype. V and J are TRBV27 and TRBJ1-4; D is unclear. Germline V CDR1 and CDR2: MNHEY, SMNVEV (reference sequence). The V end was cut by 6 bases, the J end by 0 bases, with 11 bases between. There are 15 residues in the CDR3. The CDR3: CASSLRSPTNEKLFF. CDR3 sequence (DNA): TGTGCCAGCAGCCTCCGGTCCCCAACTAATGAAAAACTGTTTTTT.

This clonotype was found many times. The J gene is TRBJ1-2, the V gene TRBV20-1; 8 positions match TRBD1. The germline V gene has CDR1 DFQATT and CDR2 SNEGSKA (reference sequence). The CDR3 spans 12 residues. The V and J ends lost 6 bases and 8 bases, in that order; junction bases with no gene match: 8. The CDR3 spells CSAPTGARGYTF. CDR3 sequence (DNA): TGCAGTGCCCCGACAGGGGCTAGAGGCTACACCTTC.

The sample holds a few counts of this clonotype. The chain is built from TRBV6-6 and TRBJ2-5; 10 positions agree with TRBD1. CDR3 length equals 15 residues. Germline CDR1 and CDR2: MNHNY and SVGAGI (reference sequence). V was clipped by 7 bases and J by 5 bases; unmatched bases: 10. In DNA form, the CDR3 reads TGTGCCAGCAACCCCGGACAGGGGGTTGGTGAGACCCAGTACTTC. Encoded protein: CASNPGQGVGETQYF.

The rearrangement uses TRBV6-2 or TRBV6-3 and TRBJ1-2, with D uncertain. The germline CDR1 and CDR2 sequences are MNHEY and SVGEGT. V dropped 5 bases and J dropped 2 bases, with 18 bases sitting between them. The CDR3 is 16 amino acids. CDR3 in DNA: TGTGCCAGCAGTCCGGGGAGCTCCTTGCTAAACTATGGCTACACCTTC. Protein product: CASSPGSSLLNYGYTF.

This clonotype was seen more than once but under ten times. V is TRBV20-1 and J is TRBJ2-3, with D unclear. CDR3 length: 14 residues. Trimming took 4 bases from V and 2 from J, leaving 13 bases between them. Per germline, CDR1 DFQATT and CDR2 SNEGSKA (reference sequence). The CDR3 DNA sequence: TGCAGTGCTAAAAGGAACAGAGTCACAGATACGCAGTATTTT. This sequence encodes CSAKRNRVTDTQYF.

V gene TRBV6-2 or TRBV6-3 combines with J gene TRBJ2-7; no clear D. V was shortened by 2 bases and J by 6 bases, with 11 bases between the two germline ends. Germline V lookup: CDR1 MNHEY, CDR2 SVGEGT. The CDR3 extends over 13 amino acids. CDR3 amino acids: CASSYLGRTEQYF. CDR3 coding DNA: TGTGCCAGCAGTTACCTAGGCAGGACCGAGCAGTACTTC.

Only a few counts were recorded for this clonotype. This rearrangement joins TRBV29-1 to TRBJ2-1; D ambiguous. Between the trimmed V and J ends, which lost 2 bases and 12 bases, there was a span of 2 bases. In germline, CDR1 is SQVTM, CDR2 ANQGSEA. This CDR3 comprises 8 residues. CDR3 DNA sequence: TGCAGCGTTGAAACGCAGTTCTTC. Translated: CSVETQFF.

This clonotype was seen a handful of times. V is TRBV7-2 and J is TRBJ2-5; the D gene could be TRBD1 or TRBD2 (6 bases each). Germline V gene lookup returns CDR1 SGHTA and CDR2 FQGNSA. There are 16 residues in the CDR3. Trimming cost V 5 bases and J 3 bases, with 19 bases left between them. The CDR3 sequence: CASSPYFVGGEETQYF. The CDR3 bases are TGTGCCAGCAGCCCTTACTTCGTCGGGGGCGAAGAGACCCAGTACTTC. Based on the CDR3 plus reference TRBV7-2 and TRBJ2-5, the full variable domain is GAGVSQSPSNKVTEKGKDVELRCDPISGHTALYWYRQSLGQGLEFLIYFQGNSAPDKSGLPSDRFSAERTGGSVSTLTIQRTQQEDSAVYLCASSPYFVGGEETQYFGPGTRLLVL.

The chain couples TRBV20-1 to TRBJ2-7; D remains unclear. The V end was cut by 6 bases, the J end by 6 bases, with 18 bases between. The CDR3 covers 13 residues. Germline V lookup: CDR1 DFQATT, CDR2 SNEGSKA (reference sequence). The CDR3 sequence is CSAARGPLGEQYF. The CDR3 nucleotides read TGCAGTGCCGCCCGTGGACCTTTAGGCGAGCAGTACTTC.

This clonotype was found a few times. The rearrangement uses TRBV7-2 and TRBJ1-5; TRBD1 agrees at 8 bases. Germline values: CDR1 SGHTA, CDR2 FQGNSA. Germline trimming cut 3 bases from V and 3 bases from J; bases unmatched to any gene: 4. The CDR3 spans 15 residues. Here the CDR3 reads CASSFRTGNNQPQHF. DNA of the CDR3: TGTGCCAGCAGCTTCCGGACAGGGAACAATCAGCCCCAGCATTTT.

J is TRBJ1-2 and V is TRBV29-1; D unclear. V was shortened by 5 bases and J by 7 bases, with 17 bases between the two germline ends. CDR1 and CDR2 from the germline V gene are SQVTM and ANQGSEA. The CDR3 is made up of 13 amino acids. CDR3 in DNA: TGCAGCGTTTTTGCCGACCATGAGGGTGGCTACACCTTC. This gives the protein CSVFADHEGGYTF.

In its sample, this clonotype was seen once. V gene TRBV6-1 combines with J gene TRBJ1-2; D gene unclear. Germline loops: CDR1 MNHNS, CDR2 SASEGT. This CDR3 has 14 amino acids. Trimming took off 2 bases at V and 4 bases at J, with 11 bases between the two ends. The CDR3 DNA follows: TGTGCCAGCAGTGAACATTCTCTTCCCTATGGCTACACCTTC. As protein: CASSEHSLPYGYTF.

DNA for the CDR3: TGCAGCGTCTTGGGACAGAGCTCTGGGGCCAACGTCCTGACTTTC. Its protein product is CSVLGQSSGANVLTF. The chain links TRBV29-1 to TRBJ2-6; 7 positions agree with TRBD1. There are 15 residues in the CDR3. Germline assignment: CDR1 SQVTM and CDR2 ANQGSEA. The ends lost 6 bases at V and 0 bases at J; junction bases unmatched: 5.

This clonotype was observed a few times. The chain employs TRBV6-6 and TRBJ2-3; possible D gene TRBD2, 5 bases. The CDR3 runs 15 residues. V lost 0 bases and J 2 bases, leaving 9 bases between the germline ends. Germline assignment: CDR1 MNHNY and CDR2 SVGAGI (reference sequence). CDR3 nucleotide sequence: TGTGCCAGCAGTTACTCAAGACGGGACACAGATACGCAGTATTTT. Encoded protein: CASSYSRRDTDTQYF.

This chain joins TRBV7-9 and TRBJ1-6; D is unresolved. Trimming removed 3 bases at V and 4 bases at J, with 4 bases between. The CDR3 has 13 residues. Per the germline V gene, CDR1 is SEHNR and CDR2 is FQNEAQ (reference sequence). CDR3 sequence (DNA): TGTGCCAGCAGCTTCGGATATAATTCACCCCTCCACTTT. This translates into CASSFGYNSPLHF.

A note on this clonotype: A much more abundant neighbour one base away suggests this may be a read error. The rearrangement joins TRBV7-2 to TRBJ2-5; no definite D call. This CDR3 has 14 residues. Trimming shortened V by 7 bases and J by 11 bases, and 23 bases separated the two germline ends. Germline V gene lookup returns CDR1 SGHTA and CDR2 FQGNSA. The CDR3 spells CASTITWQSNEQYF. As DNA, the CDR3 is TGTGCCAGCACCATAACCTGGCAATCCAATGAGCAGTACTTC.

The V and J genes are TRBV5-6 and TRBJ2-1; the match to TRBD2 covers 10 bases. Germline CDR1 and CDR2: SGHDT and YYEEEE. With V trimmed by 2 bases and J by 5 bases, 7 bases remained unmatched. This CDR3 comprises 16 residues. CDR3 loop: CASSLISLAGDNEQFF. CDR3 nucleotides: TGTGCCAGCAGCTTAATTTCGCTAGCGGGGGACAATGAGCAGTTCTTC.

V is TRBV6-2 or TRBV6-3 and J is TRBJ2-4; 12 bases map to TRBD1. The DNA end lines up better with TRBJ2-7; the J call may be wrong. The CDR3 runs 13 residues. Germline V gene sequence: CDR1 MNHEY, CDR2 SVGEGT. The CDR3 region is CASKGQGANEQYF. In DNA, the CDR3 is TGTGCCAGCAAGGGACAGGGGGCGAACGAGCAGTACTTC.

J is TRBJ2-6 and V is TRBV3-1, with 7 bases fitting TRBD1. V lost 3 bases and J lost 0; bases outside the gene matches: 11. The germline V gene encodes CDR1 LGHDT and CDR2 YNNKEL (reference sequence). CDR3 length: 19 residues. The CDR3 region is CASSQPMGQSVSGANVLTF. In nucleotides, the CDR3 is TGTGCCAGCAGCCAGCCCATGGGACAGAGCGTCTCTGGGGCCAACGTCCTGACTTTC.

The chain combines TRBV7-9 with TRBJ1-2, with 9 bases identical to TRBD1. The J segment lost 8 bases and the V segment lost 2 bases, leaving 9 bases of the junction unmatched. CDR1 is SEHNR and CDR2 is FQNEAQ in the germline V gene (reference sequence). This CDR3 is built from 15 residues. The CDR3: CASSLPGQGVVGYTF. In DNA, the CDR3 is TGTGCCAGCAGCTTACCGGGACAGGGCGTAGTAGGCTACACCTTC.

The CDR3 region is CSAPWTGRQETQYF. In DNA, the CDR3 is TGCAGTGCTCCGTGGACAGGGCGCCAAGAGACCCAGTACTTC. The V call is TRBV20-1, the J call TRBJ2-5; 8 nucleotides line up with TRBD1. J was trimmed by 1 base and V by 5 bases; bases with no gene match: 6. CDR1 is DFQATT and CDR2 is SNEGSKA in the germline V gene (reference sequence). This CDR3 has 14 residues.

The gene calls are TRBV6-5 and TRBJ1-6; D is perhaps TRBD1 (5 bases). Trimming shortened V by 2 bases and J by 10 bases, and 12 bases separated the two germline ends. This CDR3 is 14 amino acids long. Germline CDR1 reads MNHEY; CDR2 reads SVGAGI. The CDR3 sequence: CASSYLQQGSPLHF. In DNA form, the CDR3 reads TGTGCCAGCAGTTACCTACAGCAGGGATCACCCCTCCACTTT.

V usage is TRBV5-6 and J usage is TRBJ2-4, with 9 bases that match TRBD1. V dropped 3 bases and J dropped 0; count of bases not matched to a gene: 16. The CDR3 length is 20 residues. The germline CDR1 and CDR2 sequences are SGHDT and YYEEEE. The CDR3 nucleotides read TGTGCCAGCAGCTCTACTAACAGGGGGCCGGAGGACCTAGCCAAAAACATTCAGTACTTC. Translating it yields CASSSTNRGPEDLAKNIQYF.

There are a few counts of this clonotype. The chain couples TRBV3-1 to TRBJ2-5; D unclear. The CDR3 is 15 amino acids. Trimming took 3 bases from V and 5 from J, leaving 16 bases between them. Germline CDR1 reads LGHDT; CDR2 reads YNNKEL (reference sequence). In DNA form, the CDR3 reads TGTGCCAGCAGCCAGGGGATATCGGGTTTCGAGACCCAGTACTTC. Its protein product is CASSQGISGFETQYF.

Comments on this clonotype: Mismatch with germline at one junction end may stem from a read error. V and J are TRBV6-5 and TRBJ1-4, with a tentative D call TRBD1 (5 bases). The CDR3 loop spans 13 amino acids. Per germline, CDR1 MNHEY and CDR2 SVGAGI. The CDR3 loop is CASSPTENGKLFF. The CDR3 DNA sequence: TGTGCCAGCAGTCCGACAGAGAATGGAAAACTGTTTTTT.

The chain combines TRBV4-3 with TRBJ1-4; D is undetermined. This CDR3 is built from 13 residues. Looked up from germline, CDR1 is LGHNA and CDR2 is YSLEER. Trimming removed 1 base at V and 8 bases at J, with 8 bases between. The CDR3 bases are TGCGCCAGCAGCCAAGTTCGAGGCGAAAAACTGTTTTTT. Its protein is CASSQVRGEKLFF.

The chain joins TRBV7-2 to TRBJ1-2; D remains unclear. Germline V gene data show CDR1 as SGHTA and CDR2 as FQGNSA. V shed 1 base and J shed 4 bases, with 19 bases lying between them. The CDR3 is made up of 17 amino acids. CDR3 loop: CASSLGPPEKIFYGYTF. The CDR3 region has the DNA TGTGCCAGCAGCTTAGGGCCGCCAGAGAAAATCTTCTATGGCTACACCTTC. The entire variable domain, with the rest obtained from reference TRBV7-2 and TRBJ1-2, is as follows: GAGVSQSPSNKVTEKGKDVELRCDPISGHTALYWYRQSLGQGLEFLIYFQGNSAPDKSGLPSDRFSAERTGGSVSTLTIQRTQQEDSAVYLCASSLGPPEKIFYGYTFGSGTRLTVV.

In its sample, this clonotype was seen a few times. The chain joins TRBV25-1 to TRBJ1-2; D uncertain. The V end was cut by 2 bases, the J end by 8 bases, with 12 bases between. Germline V CDR1 and CDR2: MGHDK, SYGVNS. CDR3 length equals 13 residues. The CDR3 loop reads CASSEQAGRGYTF. The DNA of the CDR3 is TGTGCCAGCAGTGAACAGGCGGGGAGAGGCTACACCTTC.

This clonotype came up a few times. This sequence joins TRBV20-1 and TRBJ1-2, with D possibly TRBD1 on 5 matching bases. Germline V lookup: CDR1 DFQATT, CDR2 SNEGSKA (reference sequence). There are 14 residues in the CDR3. With 6 bases removed from V and 4 bases from J, the gap between germline ends came to 18 bases. This CDR3 reads CSAEDSPKSYGYTF. The CDR3 DNA reads TGCAGTGCCGAAGACAGCCCCAAATCCTATGGCTACACCTTC.